This TCR beta chain was recovered during a study of blood T cell repertoires in COVID-19. The overall study: T cells, B-cell-depleted T cells, or PBMCs supplied cDNA or gDNA.

From germline, CDR1 is SGHDT and CDR2 YYEEEE. CDR3 length: 14 amino acids. The ends were cut back, 2 bases at V and 5 bases at J, with 13 bases in the middle. Original processing notes: Estimation of nucleated cell counts relied on the amplification of reference gene primers. Profiled with immunoSEQ multiplex PCR; TCRdb holds only in-frame clones, not every one. The D gene and trimming were derived from the DNA, and the V and J assignments and clone size from that table. This sample yields around 160,000 clones, of which 70% to 90% are seen a single time; almost 1% belongs to the top ten. Sequencing was done on a sample of peripheral blood. The TCR comes from a man aged 18 to 29 with acute or convalescent COVID-19. This chain joins TRBV5-6 and TRBJ1-1; the D gene is possibly TRBD1 (5 bases). The CDR3 region has the DNA TGTGCCAGCAGCTTTATCCGGGGGGAGACTGAAGCTTTCTTT. Amino acid sequence: CASSFIRGETEAFF.